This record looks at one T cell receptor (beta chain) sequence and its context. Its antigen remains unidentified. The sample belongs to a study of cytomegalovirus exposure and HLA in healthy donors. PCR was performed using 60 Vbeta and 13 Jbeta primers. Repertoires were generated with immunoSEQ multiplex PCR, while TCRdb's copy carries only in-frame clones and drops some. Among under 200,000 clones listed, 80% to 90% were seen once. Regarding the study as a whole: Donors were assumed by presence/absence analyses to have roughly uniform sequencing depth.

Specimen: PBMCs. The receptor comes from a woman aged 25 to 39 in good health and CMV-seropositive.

In DNA, the CDR3 is TGTGCCAGTAGTAGACAGGGGGCCGATCAGCCCCAGCATTTT. It encodes CASSRQGADQPQHF. This chain links TRBV19 with TRBJ1-5, with TRBD1 identical over 10 bases. Germline trimming cut 4 bases from V and 5 bases from J; bases unmatched to any gene: 2. Germline CDR1 is LNHDA and CDR2 is SQIVND (reference sequence). This CDR3 is built from 14 residues.